The 14 T cell receptor beta chains listed next were all sequenced from one sample in a study of CD8 T cells in ankylosing spondylitis (dated by TCRdb to about 2017). Results the study describes overall, beyond this receptor: A TCR beta motif of about eight highly homologous amino acid variants appeared characteristic of blood from ankylosing spondylitis patients.

The protocol used for the library was 5' RACE. The run used an Illumina HiSeq 2500. Starting from the raw public reads, TCRdb applied fastp trimming at Q25, assembled clones with MiXCR and retained in-frame beta chains. Records with the same CDR3 protein are collapsed into one entry carrying the most frequent genes and DNA. Within this sample are some 400,000 distinct CDR3 sequences, with approximately 20% of them counted one time only. The top ten clones comprise roughly a sixth of the sample. For these receptors, no antigen is known. Sequencing was done on a sample of blood, either unsorted or a sorted T cell fraction (not recorded which). Source of these receptors: a male donor with ankylosing spondylitis.

The chain links TRBV3-1 to TRBJ1-1; no reliable D call. Germline CDR1 is LGHDT and CDR2 is YNNKEL (reference sequence). V was trimmed by 0 bases and J by 4 bases, leaving 15 bases between them. The CDR3 covers 16 residues. The CDR3 spells CASSQDRAALGTEAFF. The DNA for the CDR3 is TGTGCCAGCAGCCAAGATCGGGCAGCTCTGGGCACTGAAGCTTTCTTT.

V gene TRBV7-2 combines with J gene TRBJ1-5, with D maybe TRBD1 (6 bases). The CDR3 loop spans 16 amino acids. V was shortened by 1 base and J by 3 bases, with 13 bases between the two germline ends. Germline CDR1 and CDR2: SGHTA and FQGNSA. The CDR3 spells CASSLEVGQYNQPQHF. DNA of the CDR3: TGTGCCAGCAGCTTAGAAGTTGGACAGTACAATCAGCCCCAGCATTTT.

This chain uses TRBV12-3 or TRBV12-4 with TRBJ2-2; TRBD2 agrees at 8 bases. V was pared by 3 bases and J by 6 bases, with 12 bases of the junction left unmatched. The CDR3 is 17 amino acids. CDR3 DNA: TGTGCCAGCAGTTTTGTAGCGGGACCATTTCGTCCCGGGGAGCTGTTTTTT. Residues: CASSFVAGPFRPGELFF.

This clonotype was counted a single time. The chain uses TRBV11-3 and TRBJ2-2, with 14 bases fitting TRBD2. V shed 5 bases, J shed 7 bases, and the junction held 9 bases outside the gene matches. The CDR3 is 17 residues long. Germline V gene data show CDR1 as SGHNT and CDR2 as YENEEA. The CDR3 loop is CASSPDGTSGRFGELFF. The CDR3 region has the DNA TGTGCCAGCAGCCCGGATGGGACTAGCGGGAGATTCGGGGAGCTGTTTTTT.

V is TRBV24-1 and J is TRBJ2-5, with TRBD2 matching 9 bases. After removal of 0 bases from V and 5 bases from J, the junction contained 0 bases not matched to a gene. CDR1 and CDR2 from the germline V gene are KGHDR and SFDVKD. This CDR3 region has 14 residues. The CDR3 loop is CATSDLTSGETQYF. DNA of the CDR3: TGTGCCACCAGTGATTTGACTAGCGGGGAGACCCAGTACTTC.

This clonotype appeared many times. The V gene is TRBV5-1, the J gene TRBJ1-1, with a weak D call TRBD1 (5 bases). The CDR3 spans 14 residues. Germline CDR1 and CDR2: SGHRS and YFSETQ. The ends were cut back, 0 bases at V and 5 bases at J, with 11 bases in the middle. This CDR3 is CASSLGQRRTEAFF. The CDR3 coding sequence is TGCGCCAGCAGCTTGGGACAGAGAAGAACTGAAGCTTTCTTT.

The rearrangement links TRBV6-1 to TRBJ2-1, with 9 bases fitting TRBD2. After removal of 8 bases from V and 7 bases from J, the junction contained 12 bases not matched to a gene. The germline CDR1 and CDR2 sequences are MNHNS and SASEGT. This CDR3 comprises 15 residues. CDR3 sequence: CASGREGRGGNEQFF. CDR3 DNA: TGTGCCAGCGGGCGGGAGGGCCGAGGGGGTAATGAGCAGTTCTTC.

Note on this clonotype: This CDR3 is missing its conserved last phenylalanine or tryptophan, likely due to a read error. This sequence joins TRBV7-6 and TRBJ2-3; 11 bases match TRBD2. Per the germline V gene, CDR1 is SGHVS and CDR2 is FNYEAQ. Trimming took 5 bases from V and 0 from J; bases not matched to a gene: 4. The CDR3 loop spans 16 amino acids. The CDR3, as DNA: TGTGCCAGCAGCCCCCGGACTAGCGGGAGCACAGATACGCAGTATTCT. Translated, it gives CASSPRTSGSTDTQYS.

The rearrangement links TRBV11-3 to TRBJ2-1, with 12 nucleotides matching TRBD2. Unmatched junction bases numbered 3, after V lost 1 base and J lost 2 bases. The CDR3 spans 17 residues. CDR1 is SGHNT and CDR2 is YENEEA in the germline V gene. The DNA of the CDR3 is TGTGCCAGCAGCTTAGCCAGGACTAGCGGGACCTACAATGAGCAGTTCTTC. Its translation is CASSLARTSGTYNEQFF.

The chain couples TRBV19 to TRBJ1-1; 7 bases align to TRBD1. V dropped 4 bases and J dropped 2; count of bases not matched to a gene: 4. The CDR3 has 14 amino acids. Looked up from germline, CDR1 is LNHDA and CDR2 is SQIVND (reference sequence). The DNA of the CDR3 is TGTGCCAGTAGTACGAGGGGGCGAAACACTGAAGCTTTCTTT. It is translated as CASSTRGRNTEAFF. The full variable domain, in which reference TRBV19 and TRBJ1-1 provide the parts outside the CDR3, is DGGITQSPKYLFRKEGQNVTLSCEQNLNHDAMYWYRQDPGQGLRLIYYSQIVNDFQKGDIAEGYSVSREKKESFPLTVTSAQKNPTAFYLCASSTRGRNTEAFFGQGTRLTVV.

Ten or more counts support this clonotype. V is TRBV12-3 or TRBV12-4 and J is TRBJ1-4, with no clear D. The CDR3 covers 13 residues. Deletions cut 4 bases from V and 8 bases from J, with 11 bases between. The DNA for the CDR3 is TGTGCCAGCAGTTGGGTGGCGGGCGAAAAACTGTTTTTT. Amino acid sequence: CASSWVAGEKLFF.

Written as DNA, the CDR3 is TGCAGTGCTTTCCCCCCCGCCCGGGGGAATAATTCACCCCTCCACTTT. Translation: CSAFPPARGNNSPLHF. The chain uses TRBV20-1 and TRBJ1-6, with D perhaps matching TRBD1 (5 bases). The CDR3 is 16 residues long. The ends were cut back, 5 bases at V and 5 bases at J, with 19 bases in the middle. Germline CDR1 DFQATT, CDR2 SNEGSKA (reference sequence).

The chain is built from TRBV20-1 and TRBJ2-7; 11 bases line up with TRBD2. The V and J ends lost 6 bases and 7 bases, in that order; junction bases with no gene match: 11. The CDR3 spans 14 residues. Per the germline V gene, CDR1 is DFQATT and CDR2 is SNEGSKA (reference sequence). As DNA, the CDR3 is TGCAGTGCATCAACTAGCGGGAGAGTGTGGGAGCAGTACTTC. As protein: CSASTSGRVWEQYF.

This clonotype was recorded at least ten times. A junction end diverges from the germline sequence, so it may reflect a read error. The CDR3 coding sequence is TGTGCTAGCAGCAAGAGGGGGCACGGGGAGCTGTTTTTT. Protein product: CASSKRGHGELFF. This chain uses TRBV7-7 with TRBJ2-2; 7 bases match TRBD1. Looked up from germline, CDR1 is SSHAT and CDR2 is FNYEAQ (reference sequence). The length of the CDR3 is 13 residues.